These 21 T cell receptor beta chains were sequenced from one sample in a study of blood T cell repertoires in COVID-19. The repertoire was sequenced with immunoSEQ multiplex PCR; TCRdb's copy has only in-frame clones and lacks some. The data show some 110,000 clones, approximately 78% seen once. The sample comprised peripheral blood. Receptor source: an older man with acute or convalescent COVID-19.

The chain uses TRBV9 and TRBJ1-1; a weak D match, TRBD1 (5 bases). Germline V lookup: CDR1 SGDLS, CDR2 YYNGEE. V lost 4 bases to trimming and J lost 1 base, with 14 bases between them. This CDR3 region has 15 residues. This CDR3 reads CASSLRQIPNTEAFF. CDR3 bases: TGTGCCAGCAGCCTCCGACAGATCCCGAACACTGAAGCTTTCTTT.

The chain recombines TRBV7-2 with TRBJ1-6; TRBD1 is a possible D gene (5 bases). This CDR3 has 13 amino acids. Between the trimmed V and J ends, which lost 2 bases and 8 bases, there was a span of 7 bases. Germline V lookup: CDR1 SGHTA, CDR2 FQGNSA. In nucleotides, the CDR3 is TGTGCCAGCAGCTTACAGGGCTATTCACCCCTCCACTTT. It specifies CASSLQGYSPLHF.

A word on this clone: Because the CDR3's place on the DNA is in doubt, the DNA is left out and the CDR3 is given as listed by TCRdb. The chain uses TRBV28 and TRBJ2-1; the table's TRBD2 call for D was not verified on the DNA. The CDR3 totals 22 residues, both ends included. Germline values: CDR1 MDHEN, CDR2 SYDVKM. This chain's CDR3 is CASSLWTTMSSSSIDGIGEQFF.

The chain links TRBV14 to TRBJ2-7; D may be TRBD2 (8 bases). Germline CDR1 reads SGHDN; CDR2 reads FVKESK. The V and J ends lost 4 bases and 6 bases respectively, with 19 bases between them. The CDR3 runs 15 residues. The CDR3 is CASSLTGGGTGEQYF. The CDR3 DNA follows: TGTGCCAGCAGCCTCACGGGAGGGGGCACGGGCGAGCAGTACTTC.

The CDR3 DNA follows: TGTGCCAGCAGTACACAGTTGGGGGGGCCGGATGAGCAGTTCTTC. This translates into CASSTQLGGPDEQFF. The V gene is TRBV6-5, the J gene TRBJ2-1; possibly TRBD2 for D (7 bases). Germline lookup yields CDR1 MNHEY and CDR2 SVGAGI. CDR3 length equals 15 residues. Trimming left V 5 bases short and J 8 bases short, with 19 bases between.

V and J are TRBV29-1 and TRBJ1-6, with 7 bases aligning to TRBD1. Looked up from germline, CDR1 is SQVTM and CDR2 is ANQGSEA. The CDR3 is made up of 13 amino acids. Trimming took 6 bases from V and 6 from J; bases not matched to a gene: 5. CDR3 DNA sequence: TGCAGCGTAGAGACAGGGACTAATTCACCCCTCCACTTT. It encodes CSVETGTNSPLHF.

J is TRBJ2-5 and V is TRBV11-2; D is possibly TRBD2 (7 bases). The CDR3 runs 16 residues. V gave up 6 bases and J gave up 1 base, with 18 bases separating them. Germline CDR1 SGHAT, CDR2 FQNNGV. CDR3 residues: CASRAGVAGPQETQYF. As DNA, the CDR3 is TGTGCCAGCAGAGCAGGGGTAGCGGGCCCCCAAGAGACCCAGTACTTC.

The chain joins TRBV10-2 to TRBJ2-7; D ambiguous. Trimming removed 7 bases from V and 9 bases from J, with 7 bases in between. Germline-derived CDR1 and CDR2 are WSHSY and SAAADI. The CDR3 spans 9 residues. The CDR3 nucleotides are TGCGCCAGCACCTTCGTGCAGTACTTC. As protein: CASTFVQYF.

The rearrangement uses TRBV30 and TRBJ1-3, with unresolved D. Germline V gene data show CDR1 as GTSNPN and CDR2 as SVGIG (reference sequence). This CDR3 contains 13 residues. V shed 5 bases and J shed 0 bases, with 8 bases lying between them. CDR3 bases: TGTGCCTGGGGGGAGAGCTCTGGAAACACCATATATTTT. Protein: CAWGESSGNTIYF.

The chain combines TRBV18 with TRBJ2-7; 8 nucleotides line up with TRBD1. The germline gives CDR1 KGHSH, CDR2 LQKENI. The CDR3 spans 14 residues. V gave up 8 bases and J gave up 3 bases; unmatched junction bases: 9. This CDR3 is CASAAGDRGYEQYF. CDR3 DNA sequence: TGTGCCAGCGCCGCCGGTGACAGGGGCTACGAGCAGTACTTC.

As DNA, the CDR3 is TGTGCCAGCAGGGTACGGGGAGAGCAGTACTTC. Protein product: CASRVRGEQYF. The chain links TRBV12-3 or TRBV12-4 to TRBJ2-7; tentative D call: TRBD2 (5 bases). The CDR3 runs to 11 residues. Trimming left V 6 bases short and J 7 bases short, with 10 bases between.

This rearrangement joins TRBV5-1 to TRBJ1-3; 7 positions agree with TRBD1. V lost 0 bases, J lost 2 bases, and 2 bases stayed unmatched. This CDR3 region has 15 residues. In germline, CDR1 is SGHRS, CDR2 YFSETQ. The CDR3 loop is CASSLGDSAGNTIYF. CDR3 coding DNA: TGCGCCAGCAGCTTGGGGGACAGCGCTGGAAACACCATATATTTT. The full variable domain, its missing parts supplied by reference TRBV5-1 and TRBJ1-3, is KAGVTQTPRYLIKTRGQQVTLSCSPISGHRSVSWYQQTPGQGLQFLFEYFSETQRNKGNFPGRFSGRQFSNSRSEMNVSTLELGDSALYLCASSLGDSAGNTIYFGEGSWLTVV.

The chain uses TRBV7-8 and TRBJ1-2; 8 bases map to TRBD1. CDR3 size: 16 residues. CDR1 is SGHVS and CDR2 is FQNEAQ in the germline V gene. V trimming: 5 bases; J trimming: 5 bases; junction bases outside the gene matches: 13. The CDR3 DNA reads TGTGCCAGCAGCGTATGGACAGGGCTAGTAGAGTATGGCTACACCTTC. Amino acids: CASSVWTGLVEYGYTF.

This clone was picked up one time. J is TRBJ1-3 and V is TRBV28; D perhaps matches TRBD1 (5 bases). The length of the CDR3 is 15 residues. Germline V CDR1 and CDR2: MDHEN, SYDVKM. The V end was cut by 5 bases, the J end by 3 bases, with 14 bases between. The CDR3 reads CASSRARGFGNTIYF. The CDR3 DNA reads TGTGCCAGCAGTCGGGCCCGGGGGTTTGGAAACACCATATATTTT.

The chain uses TRBV2 and TRBJ1-1, with a weak D call TRBD1 (6 bases). The CDR3 runs to 13 residues. Trimming left V 8 bases short and J 0 bases short, with 10 bases between. From germline, CDR1 is SNHLY and CDR2 FYNNEI. CDR3 sequence (DNA): TGTGCCAGCCGAGGACAGATGAACACTGAAGCTTTCTTT. Translated, it gives CASRGQMNTEAFF. Complete variable domain (other parts from reference TRBV2 and TRBJ1-1): EPEVTQTPSHQVTQMGQEVILRCVPISNHLYFYWYRQILGQKVEFLVSFYNNEISEKSEIFDDQFSVERPDGSNFTLKIRSTKLEDSAMYFCASRGQMNTEAFFGQGTRLTVV.

The genes are TRBV5-1 and TRBJ1-6, with a tentative D call TRBD1 (5 bases). The CDR3 extends over 15 amino acids. Germline V gene sequence: CDR1 SGHRS, CDR2 YFSETQ. V shed 0 bases and J shed 10 bases, with 14 bases lying between them. CDR3 protein: CASSLGDSSPSPLHF. The DNA for the CDR3 is TGCGCCAGCAGCTTGGGAGACAGTTCGCCCTCACCCCTCCACTTT.

The chain recombines TRBV28 with TRBJ1-5; D uncertain. Germline-derived CDR1 and CDR2 are MDHEN and SYDVKM. The germline V and J ends were trimmed by 2 bases and 7 bases, with 12 bases remaining between them. CDR3 length: 14 amino acids. DNA of the CDR3: TGTGCCAGCAGTTTAGAAGGTCCGGGGCAGCCCCAGCATTTT. It translates to CASSLEGPGQPQHF.

The chain employs TRBV7-9 and TRBJ1-2; a possible D gene is TRBD1 (5 bases). Germline V gene sequence: CDR1 SEHNR, CDR2 FQNEAQ (reference sequence). Trimming took off 4 bases at V and 9 bases at J, with 12 bases between the two ends. CDR3 length: 12 residues. The CDR3 here is CASSSRQRSYTF. CDR3 in DNA: TGTGCCAGCAGCTCAAGACAGAGGAGCTACACCTTC.

Regarding this clone: The junction shows a germline mismatch at one end, possibly a read error. The rearrangement links TRBV7-3 to TRBJ2-3; 8 nucleotides line up with TRBD2. This CDR3 has 15 residues. CDR1 and CDR2 (germline): SGHTA, FQGTGA. Written as DNA, the CDR3 is TGTGCCAGCAGCATAACTAGCGGATCCACAGATACGCAGTATTTT. Protein: CASSITSGSTDTQYF.

This chain uses TRBV28 with TRBJ2-7; D is possibly TRBD2 (6 bases). This CDR3 has 16 amino acids. V was trimmed by 7 bases and J by 6 bases, leaving 25 bases between them. CDR1 MDHEN and CDR2 SYDVKM come from the germline V gene. The CDR3 DNA reads TGTGCCAGCAAAACGATCCTGGGACTCTCAATGCCCGAGCAGTACTTC. Its protein product is CASKTILGLSMPEQYF.

The chain links TRBV5-4 to TRBJ2-1; 9 bases are shared with TRBD1. Germline CDR1 SGHNT, CDR2 YYREEE (reference sequence). The trim removed 4 bases at V and 9 bases at J, leaving 11 bases unmatched. The CDR3 is made up of 15 amino acids. This chain's CDR3 is CASSVGTGRNGEQFF. In nucleotides, the CDR3 is TGTGCCAGCAGCGTAGGGACAGGGAGAAACGGTGAGCAGTTCTTC.